Listed below are T cell receptor beta chains from one sample, sequenced in a study of siplizumab effects on memory and regulatory T cells. The assay was immunoSEQ multiplex PCR, and TCRdb's table has in-frame clones only and misses some. The sample holds fewer than 80,000 clones; just over 90% are singletons and the top ten take 4.5% to 5%. Specimen: CD8+ T cells sorted from blood. The receptors come from a human donor in good health. Each CDR3 is given with its conserved first and last residue. A D gene is named only where the DNA matches it firmly. Clone size is not always given. Where it is, it says once, few, many or a class for expanded clones.

V gene,D gene,J gene,clone size,CDR3 length,CDR3 DNA,CDR3 protein
TRBV6-4,TRBD2,TRBJ2-3,.,16,TGTGCCAGCAGTTCCCAGGCGGGGGATGGCACAGATACGCAGTATTTT,CASSSQAGDGTDTQYF
TRBV14,.,TRBJ1-1,.,18,TGTGCCAGCAGCCAAGAGACGGGGGACCGCCCCATGAACACTGAAGCTTTCTTT,CASSQETGDRPMNTEAFF
TRBV5-1,.,TRBJ1-2,medium-sized,14,TGCGCCAGCAGCTTGGGTCTGCCTAACTATGGCTACACCTTC,CASSLGLPNYGYTF
TRBV12-5,.,TRBJ2-2,.,16,TGTGCTAGACCAGGGAGGACCCCTTACGGTACCGGGGAGCTGTTTTTT,CARPGRTPYGTGELFF
TRBV5-5,.,TRBJ2-2,.,13,TGTGCCAGCAGAAAAGGACAGCCCGGGGAGCTGTTTTTT,CASRKGQPGELFF
TRBV19,.,TRBJ2-1,.,11,TGTGCCAGTAGTAGTGGGGGGGAGCAGTTCTTC,CASSSGGEQFF
TRBV19,.,TRBJ1-1,.,14,TGTGCCAGTAGTATCCTCCTGGGGAACACTGAAGCTTTCTTT,CASSILLGNTEAFF
TRBV7-9,.,TRBJ1-2,.,15,TGTGCCAGCTGGACGTCGGGGACCCCCCCCTATGGCTACACCTTC,CASWTSGTPPYGYTF
TRBV27,TRBD2,TRBJ2-3,.,12,TGTGCCGGACTAGCGGTTCCAGATACGCAGTATTTT,CAGLAVPDTQYF
TRBV9,.,TRBJ2-5,.,12,TGTGCCAGCAGCCCAGGGGGGGAGACCCAGTACTTC,CASSPGGETQYF
TRBV5-6,TRBD2,TRBJ2-2,.,15,TGTGCCAGCAGTCTTAGCGGGGGGAACACCGGGGAGCTGTTTTTT,CASSLSGGNTGELFF
TRBV6-1,.,TRBJ1-1,.,13,TGTGCCAGCAGTGAGGTCGAGAACACTGAAGCTTTCTTT,CASSEVENTEAFF
TRBV11-2,TRBD2,TRBJ2-2,.,15,TGTGCCAGCAGCCCTAGCGGGGGGGCCACCGGGGAGCTGTTTTTT,CASSPSGGATGELFF
TRBV5-6,.,TRBJ1-6,.,15,TGTGCCAGCAGCTTTGGTAGCGGGGATAATTCACCCCTCCACTTT,CASSFGSGDNSPLHF
TRBV5-5,TRBD1,TRBJ1-1,.,15,TGTGCCAGCAGCCAAGTCCAGGGGGAAGGTACTGAAGCTTTCTTT,CASSQVQGEGTEAFF
TRBV9,TRBD2,TRBJ2-1,.,15,TGTGCCAGCAGCGTAGATGCGGGGGGCTACAATGAGCAGTTCTTC,CASSVDAGGYNEQFF
TRBV7-9,TRBD2,TRBJ2-1,.,17,TGTGCCAGCAGCTTAGTGCTAGCGGGGTTAGGGCTGGGCGAGCAGTTCTTC,CASSLVLAGLGLGEQFF
TRBV7-3,TRBD2,TRBJ2-7,.,14,TGTGCCAGCAGCTTAGAGGTGACTAGCGGGGAGCAGTACTTC,CASSLEVTSGEQYF
TRBV4-3,.,TRBJ2-3,.,16,TGCGCCAGCAGCCAAGAAGACACAGGGTACACAGATACGCAGTATTTT,CASSQEDTGYTDTQYF
TRBV15,.,TRBJ1-4,.,18,TGTGCCACCAGCAGAGAGGCCGACTTTGGGGGGCAAGGTGAAAAACTGTTTTTT,CATSREADFGGQGEKLFF
TRBV19,.,TRBJ1-1,.,13,TGTGCCAGTACCCCGCGGGGTAACACTGAAGCTTTCTTT,CASTPRGNTEAFF
TRBV6-5,.,TRBJ2-7,.,14,TGTGCCAGCAGTTACGGCGGGGTTGGGTTCGAGCAGTACTTC,CASSYGGVGFEQYF
TRBV6-1,TRBD2,TRBJ2-3,.,16,TGTGCCAGCAGTGAGGTCCTAGCGGGGGGATCTGATACGCAGTATTTT,CASSEVLAGGSDTQYF
TRBV11-1,TRBD2,TRBJ2-3,.,17,TGTGCCAGCAGCTCTTGGTACAGCGGGGGCGAGGCAGATACGCAGTATTTT,CASSSWYSGGEADTQYF
TRBV6-5,.,TRBJ2-5,.,13,TGTGCCAGTAGAGGCGGGGTATGGTTTTTTTGGTACTTC,CASRGGVWFFWYF
TRBV28,.,TRBJ1-4,once,14,TGTGCCAGCAGTTTACGGGGGGAGGGTGAAAAACTGTTTTTT,CASSLRGEGEKLFF
TRBV19,.,TRBJ2-2,.,14,TGTGCCAGTCATAAAGGGGGTGCCACCGGGGAGCTGTTTTTT,CASHKGGATGELFF
TRBV10-3,TRBD2,TRBJ2-5,.,16,TGTGCCATCAGTGAGTCTCGACTAGCGGGCGAAGAGACCCAGTACTTC,CAISESRLAGEETQYF
TRBV6-5,TRBD2,TRBJ2-4,.,15,TGTGCCAGCAGTTACGCCCCTAGCGGGGTAAACATTCAGTACTTC,CASSYAPSGVNIQYF
TRBV5-1,TRBD2,TRBJ2-3,.,18,TGCGCCAGCAGCTTGGGGCCTAGCGGGGGAACTAGCACAGATACGCAGTATTTT,CASSLGPSGGTSTDTQYF
TRBV4-1,.,TRBJ2-7,.,12,TGCGCCAGCAGCCAAGATCTAGGGGAGCAGTACTTC,CASSQDLGEQYF
TRBV4-3,.,TRBJ2-3,.,13,TGCGCCAGCAGCCAAGGAGGGGTAGATACGCAGTATTTT,CASSQGGVDTQYF
TRBV4-1,.,TRBJ2-7,.,12,TGCGCCAGCAGCCAAGAGGGTTACGAGCAGTACTTC,CASSQEGYEQYF
TRBV29-1,TRBD2,TRBJ2-3,.,19,TGCAGCGTTGAAGAACTGGGACTAGCGGGGGGAGAGAGCACAGATACGCAGTATTTT,CSVEELGLAGGESTDTQYF
TRBV7-9,.,TRBJ2-2,.,15,TGTGCCAGCAGCTTAGCGGGGGAGAACACCGGGGAGCTGTTTTTT,CASSLAGENTGELFF
TRBV29-1,.,TRBJ1-2,.,12,TGCAGCGTTGAAGCACCCAGTTATGGCTACACCTTC,CSVEAPSYGYTF
TRBV7-9,.,TRBJ2-7,.,17,TGTGCCAGCAGCTTTTTCTATCAGGAGGGGGCAGAATACGAGCAGTACTTC,CASSFFYQEGAEYEQYF
TRBV4-1,TRBD2,TRBJ2-3,.,16,TGCGCCAGCAGCCAAGGACTAGCGGCCCGCACAGATACGCAGTATTTT,CASSQGLAARTDTQYF
TRBV28,.,TRBJ2-6,.,16,TGTGCCAGCAGACCAGACTCCATCTCTGGGGCCAACGTCCTGACTTTC,CASRPDSISGANVLTF
TRBV7-9,.,TRBJ2-1,once,14,TGTGCCAGCAGCTTAGTCGACGGGAACAATGAGCAGTTCTTC,CASSLVDGNNEQFF
TRBV4-3,.,TRBJ1-2,.,14,TGCGCCAGCAGCCAAGATCGGACGCCTTATGGCTACACCTTC,CASSQDRTPYGYTF
TRBV6-5,.,TRBJ2-2,.,12,TGTGCCAGCCTAAGAACGCCCGGGGAGCTGTTTTTT,CASLRTPGELFF
TRBV19,.,TRBJ1-6,.,15,TGTGCCAGTAGTCCTGGCCCAGTAACCAATTCACCCCTCCACTTT,CASSPGPVTNSPLHF